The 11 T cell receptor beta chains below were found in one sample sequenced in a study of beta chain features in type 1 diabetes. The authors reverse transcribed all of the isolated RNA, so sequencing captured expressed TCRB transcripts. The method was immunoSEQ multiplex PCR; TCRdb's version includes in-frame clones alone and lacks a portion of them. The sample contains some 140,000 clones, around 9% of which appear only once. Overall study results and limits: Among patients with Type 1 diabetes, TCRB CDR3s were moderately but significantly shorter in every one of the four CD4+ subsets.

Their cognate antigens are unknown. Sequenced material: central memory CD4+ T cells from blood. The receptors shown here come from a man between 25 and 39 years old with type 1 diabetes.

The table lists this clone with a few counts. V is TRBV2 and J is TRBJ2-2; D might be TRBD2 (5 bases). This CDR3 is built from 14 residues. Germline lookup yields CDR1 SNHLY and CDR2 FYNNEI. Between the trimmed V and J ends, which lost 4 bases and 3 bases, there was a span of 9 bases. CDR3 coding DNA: TGTGCCAGCAGTGGGAACGGGGACACCGGGGAGCTGTTTTTT. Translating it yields CASSGNGDTGELFF.

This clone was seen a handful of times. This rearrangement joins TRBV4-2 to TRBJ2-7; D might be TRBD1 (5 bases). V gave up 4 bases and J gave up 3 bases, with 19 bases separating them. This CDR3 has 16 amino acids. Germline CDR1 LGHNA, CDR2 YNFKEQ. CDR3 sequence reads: CASSRGGPDTGYEQYF. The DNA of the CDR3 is TGTGCCAGCAGCCGGGGCGGCCCGGACACGGGCTACGAGCAGTACTTC.

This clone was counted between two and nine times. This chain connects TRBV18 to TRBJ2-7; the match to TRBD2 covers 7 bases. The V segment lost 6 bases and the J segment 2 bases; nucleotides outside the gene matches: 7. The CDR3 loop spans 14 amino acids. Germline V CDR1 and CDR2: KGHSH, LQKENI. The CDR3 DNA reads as TGTGCCAGCTCTCTAAGCGGGGTTGCCTACGAGCAGTACTTC. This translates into CASSLSGVAYEQYF. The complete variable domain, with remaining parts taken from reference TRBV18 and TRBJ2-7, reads NAGVMQNPRHLVRRRGQEARLRCSPMKGHSHVYWYRQLPEEGLKFMVYLQKENIIDESGMPKERFSAEFPKEGPSILRIQQVVRGDSAAYFCASSLSGVAYEQYFGPGTRLTVT.

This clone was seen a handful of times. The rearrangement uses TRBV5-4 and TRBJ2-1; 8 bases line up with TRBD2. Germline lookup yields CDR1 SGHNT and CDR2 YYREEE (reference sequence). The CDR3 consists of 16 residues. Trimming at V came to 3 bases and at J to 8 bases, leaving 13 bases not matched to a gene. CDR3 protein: CASSSTRGGVNDEQFF. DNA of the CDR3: TGTGCCAGCAGCTCGACACGGGGGGGCGTTAACGATGAGCAGTTCTTC.

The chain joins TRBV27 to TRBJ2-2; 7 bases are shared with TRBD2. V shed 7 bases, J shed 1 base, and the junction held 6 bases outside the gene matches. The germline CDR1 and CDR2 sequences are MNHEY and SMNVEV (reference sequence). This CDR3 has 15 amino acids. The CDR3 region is CASTPGLLNTGELFF. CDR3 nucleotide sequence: TGTGCCAGCACCCCGGGACTACTGAACACCGGGGAGCTGTTTTTT.

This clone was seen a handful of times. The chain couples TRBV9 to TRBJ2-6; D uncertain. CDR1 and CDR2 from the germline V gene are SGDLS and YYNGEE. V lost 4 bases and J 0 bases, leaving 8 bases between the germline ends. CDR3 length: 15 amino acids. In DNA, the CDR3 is TGTGCCAGCAGCCCCCCGGGCTCTGGGGCCAACGTCCTGACTTTC. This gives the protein CASSPPGSGANVLTF.

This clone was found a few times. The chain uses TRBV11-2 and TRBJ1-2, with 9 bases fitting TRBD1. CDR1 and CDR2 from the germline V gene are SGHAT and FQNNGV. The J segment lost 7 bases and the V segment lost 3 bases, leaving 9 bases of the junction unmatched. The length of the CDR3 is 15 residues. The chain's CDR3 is CASSFAGQGLFGYTF. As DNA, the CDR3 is TGTGCCAGCAGCTTTGCGGGACAGGGTTTATTTGGCTACACCTTC.

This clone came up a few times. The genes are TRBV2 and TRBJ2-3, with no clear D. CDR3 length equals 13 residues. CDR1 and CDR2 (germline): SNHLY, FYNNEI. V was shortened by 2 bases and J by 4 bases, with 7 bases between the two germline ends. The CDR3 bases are TGTGCCAGCAGTGAAAACGGAGCAGATACGCAGTATTTT. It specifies CASSENGADTQYF.

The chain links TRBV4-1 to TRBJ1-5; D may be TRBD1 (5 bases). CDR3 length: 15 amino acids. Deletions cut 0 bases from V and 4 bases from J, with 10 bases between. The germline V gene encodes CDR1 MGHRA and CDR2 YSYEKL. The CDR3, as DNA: TGCGCCAGCAGCCAAGATGGCGGGGCTAATCAGCCCCAGCATTTT. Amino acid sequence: CASSQDGGANQPQHF.

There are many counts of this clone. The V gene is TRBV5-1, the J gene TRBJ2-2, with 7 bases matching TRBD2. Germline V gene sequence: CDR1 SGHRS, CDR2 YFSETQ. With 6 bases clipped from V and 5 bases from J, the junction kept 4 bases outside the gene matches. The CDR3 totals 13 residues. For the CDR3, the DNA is TGCGCCAGCAACACCGGGGGGACCGGGGAGCTGTTTTTT. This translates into CASNTGGTGELFF.

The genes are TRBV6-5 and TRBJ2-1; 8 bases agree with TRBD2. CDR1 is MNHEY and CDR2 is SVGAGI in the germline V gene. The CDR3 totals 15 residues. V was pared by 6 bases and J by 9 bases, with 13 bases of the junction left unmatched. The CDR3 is CASSITWRGDSEQFF. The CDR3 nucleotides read TGTGCCAGCAGCATTACTTGGCGGGGGGACTCTGAGCAGTTCTTC.